This is a list of T cell receptor beta chains from one sample in a study of molecular identifiers for immune sequencing clone quantification. TCRdb re-derived calls from the PCR reads in MiXCR, one entry per CDR3 protein. The sample lists approximately 97,000 distinct CDR3 sequences; roughly a quarter were seen once. Sequenced: naive CD8+ T cells from blood, with Jurkat cell RNA spiked in. The receptors shown here come from a human donor in good health. Some libraries in this study had Jurkat cell RNA spiked in. Each CDR3 is given with its conserved first and last residue. Each record gives: V gene, J gene, CDR3 protein.

V gene: TRBV7-2
J gene: TRBJ2-3
CDR3 protein: CASSLSPPGTSGVGDTQYF

V gene: TRBV6-1
J gene: TRBJ1-5
CDR3 protein: CASSENPGGNQPQHF

V gene: TRBV6-5
J gene: TRBJ2-7
CDR3 protein: CASSHSKFDSGSYEQYF

V gene: TRBV5-1
J gene: TRBJ2-3
CDR3 protein: CASSIVSEGYYTDTQYF

V gene: TRBV27
J gene: TRBJ2-5
CDR3 protein: CASRVAGGPAAETQCF

V gene: TRBV20-1
J gene: TRBJ2-2
CDR3 protein: CSANQAGTGGLGTGELFF

V gene: TRBV5-1
J gene: TRBJ2-7
CDR3 protein: CASSLAMGPFYEQYF

V gene: TRBV27
J gene: TRBJ2-2
CDR3 protein: CASSLLGLAEDQNTGELFF

V gene: TRBV4-1
J gene: TRBJ2-3
CDR3 protein: CASRPTDLLASPDTQYF

V gene: TRBV11-2
J gene: TRBJ2-1
CDR3 protein: CASSLAEIRANEQFF

V gene: TRBV11-2
J gene: TRBJ1-5
CDR3 protein: CASSQWDQPQHF

V gene: TRBV4-3
J gene: TRBJ2-7
CDR3 protein: CASSQELIAPGTTGYEQYF

V gene: TRBV19
J gene: TRBJ1-5
CDR3 protein: CASTPGGASGNQPQHF

V gene: TRBV27
J gene: TRBJ2-2
CDR3 protein: CASSLSPLAELNTGELFF

V gene: TRBV7-6
J gene: TRBJ1-1
CDR3 protein: CASSLIITLTEMNTEAFF

V gene: TRBV6-5
J gene: TRBJ1-4
CDR3 protein: CASSLGTGDEKLFF

V gene: TRBV16
J gene: TRBJ1-6
CDR3 protein: CASSQSGQGGSPLHF

V gene: TRBV11-2
J gene: TRBJ2-4
CDR3 protein: CASSLTSGVAKNIQYF

V gene: TRBV10-2
J gene: TRBJ1-4
CDR3 protein: CASSESTEWKLFF

V gene: TRBV2
J gene: TRBJ2-7
CDR3 protein: CASRPGQGASYEQYF

V gene: TRBV6-6
J gene: TRBJ1-5
CDR3 protein: CASSPGTGGGSNQPQHF

V gene: TRBV7-3
J gene: TRBJ2-3
CDR3 protein: CASSLRPDTDTQYF

V gene: TRBV4-3
J gene: TRBJ1-1
CDR3 protein: CASSQDYITYTEAFF

V gene: TRBV6-5
J gene: TRBJ2-1
CDR3 protein: CASRLQRGVTDEQFF

V gene: TRBV24-1
J gene: TRBJ2-2
CDR3 protein: CATSEGTITGELFF

V gene: TRBV4-3
J gene: TRBJ2-1
CDR3 protein: CASSQTGTPPGYEQFF

V gene: TRBV27
J gene: TRBJ1-1
CDR3 protein: CASSLSGGNPEAFF

V gene: TRBV4-3
J gene: TRBJ1-5
CDR3 protein: CASSQVDYSNQPQHF

V gene: TRBV11-2
J gene: TRBJ2-5
CDR3 protein: CASSYLVGLQETQYF

V gene: TRBV13
J gene: TRBJ2-7
CDR3 protein: CASSSSPGQGYYEQYF

V gene: TRBV5-1
J gene: TRBJ2-7
CDR3 protein: CASSARGAYEQYF

V gene: TRBV20-1
J gene: TRBJ1-5
CDR3 protein: CSAESPGQGVYGNQPQHF

V gene: TRBV3-1
J gene: TRBJ2-1
CDR3 protein: CASSQGASLGDEQFF

V gene: TRBV6-5
J gene: TRBJ1-1
CDR3 protein: CASSYGRSLNTEAFF

V gene: TRBV9
J gene: TRBJ2-3
CDR3 protein: CASSGGAVDTQYF

V gene: TRBV19
J gene: TRBJ2-6
CDR3 protein: CASSQRSGTNVLTF

V gene: TRBV30
J gene: TRBJ2-3
CDR3 protein: CAWRGAAADTQYF

V gene: TRBV7-9
J gene: TRBJ1-1
CDR3 protein: CASSLRDGEAFF

V gene: TRBV7-9
J gene: TRBJ2-1
CDR3 protein: CASSLALGHEQFF

V gene: TRBV7-9
J gene: TRBJ2-5
CDR3 protein: CASSRTLETQYF

V gene: TRBV4-3
J gene: TRBJ2-5
CDR3 protein: CASSQDPGLNSQETQYF

V gene: TRBV28
J gene: TRBJ1-4
CDR3 protein: CASSFLGQNNEKLLF

V gene: TRBV5-1
J gene: TRBJ2-5
CDR3 protein: CASTPGIGWQGEETQYF

V gene: TRBV27
J gene: TRBJ1-2
CDR3 protein: CASSLGTDHYGYAF

V gene: TRBV6-5
J gene: TRBJ2-3
CDR3 protein: CASGVTRTDTQYF

V gene: TRBV19
J gene: TRBJ2-2
CDR3 protein: CASSTITGELFF

V gene: TRBV7-2
J gene: TRBJ2-1
CDR3 protein: CASSYTGGRYNEQFF

V gene: TRBV20-1
J gene: TRBJ2-3
CDR3 protein: CSAPGIGLGDTQYF

V gene: TRBV7-9
J gene: TRBJ2-7
CDR3 protein: CASSLVFDEQYF

V gene: TRBV12-3/TRBV12-4
J gene: TRBJ2-6
CDR3 protein: CASSPGANVLTF

V gene: TRBV29-1
J gene: TRBJ2-7
CDR3 protein: CNVEGLAGEYEQYF

V gene: TRBV4-3
J gene: TRBJ2-7
CDR3 protein: CASSQVTSSYEQYF

V gene: TRBV25-1
J gene: TRBJ2-7
CDR3 protein: CASSELETRSYEQYF

V gene: TRBV2
J gene: TRBJ2-5
CDR3 protein: CASTRTSGVRETQYF

V gene: TRBV6-5
J gene: TRBJ2-2
CDR3 protein: CASTYGPGSGELFF

V gene: TRBV20-1
J gene: TRBJ2-7
CDR3 protein: CSARDHRQRSYEQYF